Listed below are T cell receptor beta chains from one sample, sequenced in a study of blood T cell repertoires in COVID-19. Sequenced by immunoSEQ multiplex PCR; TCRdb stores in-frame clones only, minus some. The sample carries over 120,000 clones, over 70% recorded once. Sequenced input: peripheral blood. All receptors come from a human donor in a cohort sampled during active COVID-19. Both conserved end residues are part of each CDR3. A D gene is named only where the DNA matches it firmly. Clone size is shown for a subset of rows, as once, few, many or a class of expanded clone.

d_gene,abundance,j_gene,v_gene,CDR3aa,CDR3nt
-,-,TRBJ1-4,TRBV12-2,CASRLSWGEQNEKLFF,TGTGCAAGTCGCTTATCTTGGGGGGAGCAAAATGAAAAACTGTTTTTT
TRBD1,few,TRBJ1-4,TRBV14,CASSPGGHGQGEKLFF,TGTGCCAGCAGCCCCGGAGGGCACGGACAGGGTGAAAAACTGTTTTTT
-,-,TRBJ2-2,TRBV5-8,CASSLEGRDTGELFF,TGTGCCAGCAGCTTGGAGGGGCGCGACACCGGGGAGCTGTTTTTT
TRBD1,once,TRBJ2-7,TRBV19,CASSSRQGYEQYF,TGTGCCAGTAGTTCCCGACAGGGTTACGAGCAGTACTTC
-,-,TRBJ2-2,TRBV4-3,CASSQEVSRGLKNTGELFF,TGCGCCAGCAGCCAAGAAGTTTCGCGAGGACTAAAAAACACCGGGGAGCTGTTTTTT
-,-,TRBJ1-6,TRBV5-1,CASSLKLDNSPLHF,TGCGCCAGCAGCTTAAAACTTGATAATTCACCCCTCCACTTT
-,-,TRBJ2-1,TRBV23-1,CARANSDNEQFF,TGCGCCAGGGCCAACAGTGACAATGAGCAGTTCTTC
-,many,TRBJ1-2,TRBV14,CASSQGTVNYGYTF,TGTGCCAGCAGCCAAGGGACAGTTAACTATGGCTACACCTTC
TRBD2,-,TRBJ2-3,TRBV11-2,CASSPKHGGSTDTQYF,TGTGCCAGCAGCCCTAAACACGGGGGGAGCACAGATACGCAGTATTTT
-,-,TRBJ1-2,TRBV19,CASSSPRDNDYGYTF,TGTGCCAGTAGTTCACCCCGGGACAATGACTATGGCTACACCTTC
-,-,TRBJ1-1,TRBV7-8,CASSTGGGTEAFF,TGTGCCAGCAGCACCGGGGGGGGCACTGAAGCTTTCTTT
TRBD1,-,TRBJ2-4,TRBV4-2,CASSLGTGGKNIQYF,TGTGCCAGCAGCCTCGGGACAGGGGGCAAAAACATTCAGTACTTC
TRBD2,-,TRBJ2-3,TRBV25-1,CASSGGLAASTDTQYF,TGTGCCAGCAGTGGAGGACTAGCGGCTAGCACAGATACGCAGTATTTT
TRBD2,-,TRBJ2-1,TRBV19,CASRTSGNNEQFF,TGTGCCAGTAGAACTAGCGGGAACAATGAGCAGTTCTTC
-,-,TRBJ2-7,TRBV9,CASSVGRFSYEQYF,TGTGCCAGCAGCGTAGGCAGATTCTCCTACGAGCAGTACTTC
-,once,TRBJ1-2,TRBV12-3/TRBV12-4,CASSLARSGYTF,TGTGCCAGCAGTTTAGCGCGGTCTGGCTACACCTTC
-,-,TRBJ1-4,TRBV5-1,CASSLETQGGEKLFF,TGCGCCAGCAGCTTGGAAACCCAGGGAGGTGAAAAACTGTTTTTT
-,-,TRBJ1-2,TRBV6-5,CASNGRTDYGYTF,TGTGCCAGCAATGGCCGGACAGACTATGGCTACACCTTC
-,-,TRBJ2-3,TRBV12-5,CASGFRQDTQYF,TGTGCTAGTGGTTTTAGACAGGATACGCAGTATTTT
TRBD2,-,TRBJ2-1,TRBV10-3,CAISGSGRENNEQFF,TGTGCCATCAGTGGGTCTGGGAGGGAGAACAATGAGCAGTTCTTC
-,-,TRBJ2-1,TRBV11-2,CASSNKRTSSYNEQFF,TGTGCCAGCAGTAACAAGCGCACTAGCTCCTACAATGAGCAGTTCTTC
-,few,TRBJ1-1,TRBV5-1,CASSFRQDTEAFF,TGCGCCAGCAGCTTCCGACAGGACACTGAAGCTTTCTTT
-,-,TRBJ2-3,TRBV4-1,CASSDTGSGTDTQYF,TGCGCCAGCAGTGATACAGGAAGTGGTACAGATACGCAGTATTTT
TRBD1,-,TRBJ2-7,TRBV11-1,CASSSDRGHEQYF,TGTGCCAGCAGCTCGGACAGGGGCCACGAGCAGTACTTC
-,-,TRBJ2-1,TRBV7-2,CASTGGGANEQFF,TGTGCCAGCACGGGCGGAGGGGCGAATGAGCAGTTCTTC
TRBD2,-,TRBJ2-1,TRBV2,CASRAGLASNEQFF,TGTGCCAGCCGAGCGGGACTAGCTTCCAATGAGCAGTTCTTC
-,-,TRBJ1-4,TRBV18,CASSPSEVNEKLFF,TGTGCCAGCTCACCCTCGGAGGTTAATGAAAAACTGTTTTTT
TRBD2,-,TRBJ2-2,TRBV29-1,CSGTSGTGELFF,TGCAGCGGTACTAGCGGGACCGGGGAGCTGTTTTTT
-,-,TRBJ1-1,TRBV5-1,CASRQGPEAFF,TGCGCCAGCAGACAGGGACCTGAAGCTTTCTTT
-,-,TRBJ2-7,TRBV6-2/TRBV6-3,CASSYPNIYRYEQYF,TGTGCCAGCAGTTACCCCAACATATATCGCTACGAGCAGTACTTC
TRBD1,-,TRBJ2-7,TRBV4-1,CASSQDLGDRGYEQYF,TGCGCCAGCAGCCAAGATCTTGGGGACAGGGGCTACGAGCAGTACTTC
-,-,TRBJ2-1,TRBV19,CASSIGVYEQFF,TGTGCCAGTAGTATAGGAGTATATGAGCAGTTCTTC
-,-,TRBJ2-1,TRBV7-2,CASSLGLTPYNEQFF,TGTGCCAGCAGCTTAGGGCTGACACCGTACAATGAGCAGTTCTTC
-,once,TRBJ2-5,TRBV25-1,CASSEWGSEETQYF,TGTGCCAGCAGTGAATGGGGCAGTGAGGAGACCCAGTACTTC
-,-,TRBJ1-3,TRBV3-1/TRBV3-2,CASSHSGAGNTIYF,TGTGCCAGCAGTCATAGCGGTGCAGGAAACACCATATATTTT
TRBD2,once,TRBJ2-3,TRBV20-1,CSASEIAGAGADTQYF,TGCAGTGCTAGTGAAATAGCGGGAGCAGGGGCAGATACGCAGTATTTT
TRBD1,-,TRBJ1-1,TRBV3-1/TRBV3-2,CASSYKGANTEAFF,TGTGCCAGCAGCTATAAGGGGGCTAACACTGAAGCTTTCTTT
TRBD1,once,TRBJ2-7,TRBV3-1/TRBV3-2,CASSPPDRVYEQYF,TGTGCCAGCAGCCCCCCGGACAGGGTCTACGAGCAGTACTTC
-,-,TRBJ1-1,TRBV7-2,CASSFPLLGANTEAFF,TGTGCCAGCAGCTTTCCCCTCCTGGGCGCAAACACTGAAGCTTTCTTT
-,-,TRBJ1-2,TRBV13,CASSNSGFGGYTF,TGTGCCAGCAGCAACTCAGGGTTCGGTGGCTACACCTTC
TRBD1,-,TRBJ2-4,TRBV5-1,CASSWAGTGEVRYF,TGCGCCAGCAGCTGGGCTGGGACAGGGGAGGTCCGGTACTTC
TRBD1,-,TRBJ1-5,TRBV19,CASSNRGFNQPQHF,TGTGCCAGTAGTAACAGGGGATTCAATCAGCCCCAGCATTTT
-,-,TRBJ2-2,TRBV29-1,CSVVYSLGAGELFF,TGCAGCGTTGTGTATAGCCTCGGCGCCGGGGAGCTGTTTTTT
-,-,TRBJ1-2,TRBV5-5,CASSLRQKVYGYTF,TGTGCCAGCAGCTTGCGACAGAAGGTTTATGGCTACACCTTC
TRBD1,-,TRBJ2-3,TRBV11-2,CASSFLRDSHTQYF,TGTGCCAGCAGCTTCCTCCGGGACAGTCATACGCAGTATTTT
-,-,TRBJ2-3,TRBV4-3,CASSQERRDTQYF,TGCGCCAGCAGCCAAGAGAGGAGAGATACGCAGTATTTT
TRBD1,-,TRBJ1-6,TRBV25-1,CAANGQGLNSPLHF,TGTGCTGCGAACGGACAGGGCCTAAATTCACCCCTCCACTTT
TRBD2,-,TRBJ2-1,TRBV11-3,CASSSPGTSVYNEQFF,TGTGCCAGCAGCTCTCCCGGGACTAGCGTTTACAATGAGCAGTTCTTC
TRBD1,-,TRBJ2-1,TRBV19,CASSRDRGPNEQFF,TGTGCCAGTAGCCGCGACAGGGGGCCGAATGAGCAGTTCTTC
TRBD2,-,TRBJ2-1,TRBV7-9,CASSGTSENEQFF,TGTGCCAGCAGCGGGACTAGTGAAAATGAGCAGTTCTTC
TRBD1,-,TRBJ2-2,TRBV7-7,CASSRQGTGELFF,TGTGCCAGCAGCAGACAGGGGACCGGGGAGCTGTTTTTT
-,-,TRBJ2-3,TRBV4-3,CASSQDIASGASVAQYF,TGCGCCAGCAGCCAAGATATTGCCTCTGGAGCGTCAGTAGCGCAGTATTTT
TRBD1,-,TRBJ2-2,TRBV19,CASTPQGAGTGELFF,TGTGCCAGTACTCCACAGGGGGCGGGTACCGGGGAGCTGTTTTTT
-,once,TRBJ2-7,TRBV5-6,CASRPQGSSYEQYF,TGTGCCAGCAGACCCCAGGGGTCCTCCTACGAGCAGTACTTC
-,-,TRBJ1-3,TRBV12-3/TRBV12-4,CASSPGGGNTIYF,TGTGCCAGCAGCCCGGGGGGCGGAAACACCATATATTTT
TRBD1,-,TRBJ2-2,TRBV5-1,CASSLVGQGAGELFF,TGCGCCAGCAGCTTGGTAGGACAGGGGGCCGGGGAGCTGTTTTTT
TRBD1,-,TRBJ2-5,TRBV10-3,CAIRAGTGSETQYF,TGTGCCATCCGAGCCGGGACAGGGTCGGAGACCCAGTACTTC
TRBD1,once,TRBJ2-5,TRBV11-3,CASSFTGTGEETQYF,TGTGCCAGCAGTTTTACCGGGACAGGGGAAGAGACCCAGTACTTC
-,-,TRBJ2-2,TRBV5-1,CASSLAGGAGELFF,TGCGCCAGCAGCTTGGCCGGAGGGGCCGGGGAGCTGTTTTTT